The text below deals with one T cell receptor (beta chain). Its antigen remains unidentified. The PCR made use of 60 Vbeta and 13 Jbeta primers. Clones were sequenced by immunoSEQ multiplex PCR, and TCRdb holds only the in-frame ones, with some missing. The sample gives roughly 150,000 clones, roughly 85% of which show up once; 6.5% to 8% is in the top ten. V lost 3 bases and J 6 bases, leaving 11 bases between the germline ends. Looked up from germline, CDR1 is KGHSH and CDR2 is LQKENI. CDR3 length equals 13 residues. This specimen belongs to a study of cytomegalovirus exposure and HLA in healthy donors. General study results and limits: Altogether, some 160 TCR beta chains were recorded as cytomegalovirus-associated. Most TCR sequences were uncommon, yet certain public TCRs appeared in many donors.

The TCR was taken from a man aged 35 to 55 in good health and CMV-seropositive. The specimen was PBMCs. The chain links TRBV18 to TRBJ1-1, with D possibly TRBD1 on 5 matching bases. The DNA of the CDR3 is TGTGCCAGCTCACCCCTCAGGGTGGCTGAAGCTTTCTTT. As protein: CASSPLRVAEAFF.